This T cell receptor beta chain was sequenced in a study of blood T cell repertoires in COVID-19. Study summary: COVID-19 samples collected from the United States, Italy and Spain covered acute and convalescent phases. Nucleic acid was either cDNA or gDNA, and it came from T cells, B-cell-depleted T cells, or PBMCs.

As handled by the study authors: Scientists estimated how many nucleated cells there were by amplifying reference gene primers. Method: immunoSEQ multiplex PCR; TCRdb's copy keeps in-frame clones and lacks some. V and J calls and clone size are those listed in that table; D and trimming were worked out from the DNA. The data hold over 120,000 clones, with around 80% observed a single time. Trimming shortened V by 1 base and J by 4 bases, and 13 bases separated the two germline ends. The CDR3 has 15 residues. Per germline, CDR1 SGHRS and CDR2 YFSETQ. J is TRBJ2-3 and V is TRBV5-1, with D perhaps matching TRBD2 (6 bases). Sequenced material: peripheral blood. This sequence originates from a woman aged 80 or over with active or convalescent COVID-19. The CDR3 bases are TGCGCCAGCAGCTTGTTAGGAGGGCCCTCAGATACGCAGTATTTT. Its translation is CASSLLGGPSDTQYF.